One sample yielded the 12 T cell receptor beta chains listed below, sequenced in a study of graft-versus-host responses after intestinal transplantation. Their recognized antigens are unknown. Sequenced by immunoSEQ multiplex PCR; TCRdb stores in-frame clones only, minus some. Counted here are 90,000 to 150,000 clones, roughly 96% occurring once; the ten biggest clones make up around 3.3%. The sample here was unstimulated CD8+ T cells sorted from spleen or lymph node cells, taken before intestinal transplant. The receptors here all came from a human donor who received an intestinal transplant.

The chain joins TRBV30 to TRBJ2-7, with TRBD2 matching over 13 bases. Germline CDR1 and CDR2: GTSNPN and SVGIG (reference sequence). This CDR3 region has 16 residues. V was pared by 3 bases and J by 6 bases, with 11 bases of the junction left unmatched. CDR3 in amino acids: CAWRFSGLAGDSEQYF. Here the CDR3 DNA reads TGTGCCTGGAGGTTCTCCGGACTAGCGGGAGATAGCGAGCAGTACTTC.

The chain links TRBV7-9 to TRBJ1-1, with a tentative D call TRBD1 (5 bases). The germline gives CDR1 SEHNR, CDR2 FQNEAQ (reference sequence). Trimming removed 4 bases at V and 1 base at J, with 7 bases between. The CDR3 runs to 13 residues. CDR3 protein: CASSSRANTEAFF. The CDR3, as DNA: TGTGCCAGCAGCTCCAGGGCGAACACTGAAGCTTTCTTT.

V usage is TRBV7-9 and J usage is TRBJ2-7, with 7 bases lining up with TRBD1. The V and J ends lost 5 bases and 2 bases, in that order; junction bases with no gene match: 9. Germline V gene data show CDR1 as SEHNR and CDR2 as FQNEAQ (reference sequence). This CDR3 region has 15 residues. The CDR3 coding sequence is TGTGCCAGCAGCCTGGACAGGACAGCTCCCTACGAGCAGTACTTC. Translated: CASSLDRTAPYEQYF. Full variable domain (missing parts from reference TRBV7-9 and TRBJ2-7): DTGVSQNPRHKITKRGQNVTFRCDPISEHNRLYWYRQTLGQGPEFLTYFQNEAQLEKSRLLSDRFSAERPKGSFSTLEIQRTEQGDSAMYLCASSLDRTAPYEQYFGPGTRLTVT.

The V gene is TRBV30, the J gene TRBJ1-6; D ambiguous. Trimming shortened V by 0 bases and J by 9 bases, and 9 bases separated the two germline ends. CDR3 length: 13 amino acids. Germline V gives CDR1 GTSNPN, CDR2 SVGIG (reference sequence). The CDR3 DNA reads TGTGCCTGGAGTGTAGGGAGCGGTTCACCCCTCCACTTT. Protein product: CAWSVGSGSPLHF.

This clone was observed a single time. The chain is built from TRBV7-9 and TRBJ2-3; TRBD2 matches at 9 bases. The V and J ends lost 6 bases and 0 bases, in that order; junction bases with no gene match: 4. The CDR3 runs 15 residues. Germline loops: CDR1 SEHNR, CDR2 FQNEAQ (reference sequence). This CDR3 is CASRPGLASTDTQYF. In DNA form, the CDR3 reads TGTGCCAGCAGACCCGGACTAGCGAGCACAGATACGCAGTATTTT.

On this clone: Other DNA sequences of this sample code for an identical CDR3. CDR3 bases: TGTGCCAGCAGCCTCGGACTAGCGGGATCCTACGAGCAGTACTTC. It encodes CASSLGLAGSYEQYF. The chain links TRBV5-6 to TRBJ2-7; 12 nucleotides align to TRBD2. Trimming cost V 4 bases and J 1 base; bases outside gene matches: 3. Germline values: CDR1 SGHDT, CDR2 YYEEEE. CDR3 size: 15 residues.

The CDR3 bases are TGTGCCAGCAGCCCCGGTCAGGAGCCAAATGAAAAACTGTTTTTT. Translation gives CASSPGQEPNEKLFF. The chain has TRBV9 and TRBJ1-4, with D unresolved. The CDR3 is 15 residues long. The germline V and J ends were trimmed by 4 bases and 5 bases, with 15 bases remaining between them. Germline CDR1 reads SGDLS; CDR2 reads YYNGEE.

The chain combines TRBV15 with TRBJ2-1, with D unresolved. The V end lost 1 base, the J end lost 6 bases, and 16 bases lay between the germline ends. This CDR3 has 16 amino acids. Germline CDR1 is LNHNV and CDR2 is YYDKDF (reference sequence). CDR3 coding DNA: TGTGCCACCAGCAGAGTCCCGTTAGGAGATGTCAATGAGCAGTTCTTC. Its protein product is CATSRVPLGDVNEQFF.

CDR3 nucleotide sequence: TGTGCCAGCAGCTTATATGACCGGGGGAGCTCCTACAATGAGCAGTTCTTC. Protein sequence: CASSLYDRGSSYNEQFF. The chain joins TRBV7-6 to TRBJ2-1; possible D gene TRBD2, 6 bases. Germline CDR1 SGHVS, CDR2 FNYEAQ. The CDR3 sequence is 17 residues long. V was clipped by 2 bases and J by 0 bases, with 14 bases between them.

This chain joins TRBV5-5 and TRBJ2-7; D remains ambiguous. Germline CDR1 reads SGHKS; CDR2 reads YYEKEE (reference sequence). The CDR3 has 16 residues. Trimming took 5 bases from V and 0 from J, leaving 18 bases between them. For the CDR3, the DNA is TGTGCCAGCAGAGACTTTGACATTTCTTTCTCCTACGAGCAGTACTTC. As protein: CASRDFDISFSYEQYF.

The chain couples TRBV12-5 to TRBJ1-1; TRBD1 might be the D (6 bases). Deletions cut 3 bases from V and 0 bases from J, with 11 bases between. Per the germline V gene, CDR1 is LGHNT and CDR2 is FRNRAP. The CDR3 extends over 15 amino acids. CDR3 sequence reads: CASGLQRDMNTEAFF. The CDR3 bases are TGTGCTAGTGGTTTACAAAGGGACATGAACACTGAAGCTTTCTTT. Combining the CDR3 with reference TRBV12-5 and TRBJ1-1 gives the whole variable domain DARVTQTPRHKVTEMGQEVTMRCQPILGHNTVFWYRQTMMQGLELLAYFRNRAPLDDSGMPKDRFSAEMPDATLATLKIQPSEPRDSAVYFCASGLQRDMNTEAFFGQGTRLTVV.

This rearrangement joins TRBV5-4 to TRBJ2-7; perhaps TRBD2 as D (5 bases). Trimming stripped 3 bases from V and 4 bases from J, with 14 bases between. Per germline, CDR1 SGHNT and CDR2 YYREEE (reference sequence). The CDR3 consists of 14 residues. In DNA, the CDR3 is TGTGCCAGCAGCTCGGACTCCTTGGGGTACGAGCAGTACTTC. Encoded protein: CASSSDSLGYEQYF.